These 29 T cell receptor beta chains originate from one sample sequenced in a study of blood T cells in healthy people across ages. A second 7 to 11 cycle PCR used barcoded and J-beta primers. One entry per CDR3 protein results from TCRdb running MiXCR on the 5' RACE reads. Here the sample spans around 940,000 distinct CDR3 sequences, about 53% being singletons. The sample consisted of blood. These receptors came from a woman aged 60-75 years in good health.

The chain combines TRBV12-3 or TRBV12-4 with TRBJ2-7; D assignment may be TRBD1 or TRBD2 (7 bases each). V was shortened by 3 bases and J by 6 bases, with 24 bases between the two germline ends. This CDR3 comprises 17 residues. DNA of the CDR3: TGTGCCAGCAGTTTCCAGGGGATAGGGGGCGGGAGTGGCGAGCAGTACTTC. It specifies CASSFQGIGGGSGEQYF.

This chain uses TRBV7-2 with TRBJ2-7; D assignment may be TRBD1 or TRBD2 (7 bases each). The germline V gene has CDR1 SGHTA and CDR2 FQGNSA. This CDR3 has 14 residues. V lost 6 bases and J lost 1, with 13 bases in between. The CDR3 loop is CASSRGGQSYEQYF. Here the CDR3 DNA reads TGTGCCAGCAGTCGCGGGGGACAGTCCTACGAGCAGTACTTC.

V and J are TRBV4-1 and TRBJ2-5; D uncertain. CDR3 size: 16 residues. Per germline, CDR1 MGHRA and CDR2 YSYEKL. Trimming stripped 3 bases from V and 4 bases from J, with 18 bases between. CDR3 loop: CASSQPGFKYPETQYF. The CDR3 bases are TGCGCCAGCAGCCAGCCGGGTTTTAAGTACCCAGAGACCCAGTACTTC.

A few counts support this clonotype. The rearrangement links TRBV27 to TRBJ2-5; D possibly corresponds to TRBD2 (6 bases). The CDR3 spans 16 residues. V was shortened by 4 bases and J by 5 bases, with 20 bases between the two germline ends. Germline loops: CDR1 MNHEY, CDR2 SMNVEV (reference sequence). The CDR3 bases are TGTGCCAGCAGTTCACTCGGGAGAGGGAGCCGGGAGACCCAGTACTTC. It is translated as CASSSLGRGSRETQYF.

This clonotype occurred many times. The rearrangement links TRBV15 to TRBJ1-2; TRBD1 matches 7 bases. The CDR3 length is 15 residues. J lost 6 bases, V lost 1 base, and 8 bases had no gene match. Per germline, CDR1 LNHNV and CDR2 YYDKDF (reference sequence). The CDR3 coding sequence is TGTGCCACCAGCAGAGCGGGACAGACCAAAAATGGCTACACCTTC. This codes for CATSRAGQTKNGYTF.

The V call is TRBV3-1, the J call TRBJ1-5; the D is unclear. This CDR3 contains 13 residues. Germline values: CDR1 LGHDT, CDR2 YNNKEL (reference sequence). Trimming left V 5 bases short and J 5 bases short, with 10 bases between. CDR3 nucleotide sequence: TGTGCCAGCAGCTTAGACTTTTATCAGCCCCAGCATTTT. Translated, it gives CASSLDFYQPQHF.

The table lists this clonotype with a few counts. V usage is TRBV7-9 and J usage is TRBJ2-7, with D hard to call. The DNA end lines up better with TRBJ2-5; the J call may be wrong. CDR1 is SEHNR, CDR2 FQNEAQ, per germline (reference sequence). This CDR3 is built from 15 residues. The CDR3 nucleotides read TGTGCCAGCAGCTTAGCCTCCCTACAGAAAGAGACCCAGTACTTC. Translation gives CASSLASLQKETQYF.

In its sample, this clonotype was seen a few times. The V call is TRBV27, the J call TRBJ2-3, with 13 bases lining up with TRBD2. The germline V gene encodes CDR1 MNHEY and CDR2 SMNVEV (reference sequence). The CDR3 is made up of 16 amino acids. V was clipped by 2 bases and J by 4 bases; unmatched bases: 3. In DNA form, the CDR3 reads TGTGCCAGCAGTTTACGACTAGCGGGAGGTCCAGATACGCAGTATTTT. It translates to CASSLRLAGGPDTQYF.

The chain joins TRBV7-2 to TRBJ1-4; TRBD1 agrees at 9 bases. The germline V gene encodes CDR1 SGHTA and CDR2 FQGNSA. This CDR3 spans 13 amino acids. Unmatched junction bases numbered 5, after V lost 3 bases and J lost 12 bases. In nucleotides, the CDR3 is TGTGCCAGCAGCTTTGGGACAGGGATAGAACTGTTTTTT. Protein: CASSFGTGIELFF.

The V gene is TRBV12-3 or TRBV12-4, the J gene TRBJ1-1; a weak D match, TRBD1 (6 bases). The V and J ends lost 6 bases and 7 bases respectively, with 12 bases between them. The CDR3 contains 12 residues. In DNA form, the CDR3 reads TGTGCCAGCAGGCCCGGACAGTATGAAGCTTTCTTT. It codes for CASRPGQYEAFF.

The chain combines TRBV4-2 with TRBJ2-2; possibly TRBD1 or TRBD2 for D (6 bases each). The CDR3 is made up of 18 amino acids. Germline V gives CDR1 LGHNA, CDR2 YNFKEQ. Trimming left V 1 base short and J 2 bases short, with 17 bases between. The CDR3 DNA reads TGTGCCAGCAGCCAAGCCCGAGGGGGGTCTATCAACACCGGGGAGCTGTTTTTT. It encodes CASSQARGGSINTGELFF.

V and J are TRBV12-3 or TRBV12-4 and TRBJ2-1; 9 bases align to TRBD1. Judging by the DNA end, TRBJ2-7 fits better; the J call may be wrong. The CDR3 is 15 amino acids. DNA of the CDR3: TGTGCCAGCAGTTTCGGGACAGGGTCTTACAATGAGCAGTACTTC. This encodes CASSFGTGSYNEQYF.

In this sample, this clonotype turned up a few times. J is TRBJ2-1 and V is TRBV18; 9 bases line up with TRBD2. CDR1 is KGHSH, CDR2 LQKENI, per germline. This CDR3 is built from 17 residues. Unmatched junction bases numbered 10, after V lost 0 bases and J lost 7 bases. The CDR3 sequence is CASSPPVAGGYANEQFF. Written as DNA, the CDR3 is TGTGCCAGCTCACCACCCGTCGCGGGAGGGTATGCTAATGAGCAGTTCTTC.

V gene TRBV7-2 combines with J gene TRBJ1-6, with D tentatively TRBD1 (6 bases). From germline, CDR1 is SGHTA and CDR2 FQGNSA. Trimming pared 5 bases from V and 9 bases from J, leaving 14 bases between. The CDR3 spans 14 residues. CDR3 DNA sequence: TGTGCCAGCAGCGCAGGGGATGGGACTTCACCCCTCCACTTT. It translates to CASSAGDGTSPLHF.

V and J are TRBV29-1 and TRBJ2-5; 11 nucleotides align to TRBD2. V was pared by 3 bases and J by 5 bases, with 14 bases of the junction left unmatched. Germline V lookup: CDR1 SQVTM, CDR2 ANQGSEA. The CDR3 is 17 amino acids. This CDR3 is CSVESSSGRLSGETQYF. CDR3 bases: TGCAGCGTTGAGAGTTCTAGCGGGAGGTTATCCGGGGAGACCCAGTACTTC.

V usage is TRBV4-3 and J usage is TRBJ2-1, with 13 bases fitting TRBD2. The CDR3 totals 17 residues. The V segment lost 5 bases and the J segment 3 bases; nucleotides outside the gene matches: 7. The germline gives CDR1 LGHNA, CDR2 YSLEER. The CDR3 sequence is CASSSTSGRPHYNEQFF. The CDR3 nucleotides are TGCGCCAGCAGCTCGACTAGCGGGAGGCCTCACTACAATGAGCAGTTCTTC.

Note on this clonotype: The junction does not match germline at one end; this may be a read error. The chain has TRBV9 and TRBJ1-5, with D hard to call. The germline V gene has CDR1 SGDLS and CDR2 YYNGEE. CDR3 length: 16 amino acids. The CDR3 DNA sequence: TGTGCCGGCAGCGAAGGGCCAACATATAGCAATCAGCCCCAGCATTTT. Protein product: CAGSEGPTYSNQPQHF.

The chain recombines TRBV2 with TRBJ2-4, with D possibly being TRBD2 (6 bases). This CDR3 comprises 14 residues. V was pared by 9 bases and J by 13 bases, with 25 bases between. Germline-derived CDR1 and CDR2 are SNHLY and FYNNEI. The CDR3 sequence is CARSRDSAYNEQYF. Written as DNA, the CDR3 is TGTGCCAGGTCACGGGACTCTGCCTACAATGAGCAGTACTTC.

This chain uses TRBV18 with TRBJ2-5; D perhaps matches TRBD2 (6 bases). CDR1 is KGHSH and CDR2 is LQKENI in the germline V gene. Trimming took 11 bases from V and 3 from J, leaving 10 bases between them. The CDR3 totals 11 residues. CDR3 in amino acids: CAGRREETQYF. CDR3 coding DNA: TGTGCCGGCCGGAGGGAAGAGACCCAGTACTTC.

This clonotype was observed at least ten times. The CDR3 nucleotides are TGTGCCAGCAGTTTGGGAGAAAAACTGTTTTTT. The encoded protein is CASSLGEKLFF. The chain has TRBV12-3 or TRBV12-4 and TRBJ1-4; D ambiguous. V lost 3 bases, J lost 8 bases, and 4 bases lay in between. This CDR3 is 11 amino acids long.

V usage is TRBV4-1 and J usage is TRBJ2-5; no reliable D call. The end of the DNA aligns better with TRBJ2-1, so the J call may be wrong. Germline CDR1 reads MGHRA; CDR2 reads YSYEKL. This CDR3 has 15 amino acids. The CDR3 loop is CASSQDRTVDNEQFF. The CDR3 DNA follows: TGCGCCAGCAGCCAAGATCGGACGGTAGACAATGAGCAGTTCTTC.

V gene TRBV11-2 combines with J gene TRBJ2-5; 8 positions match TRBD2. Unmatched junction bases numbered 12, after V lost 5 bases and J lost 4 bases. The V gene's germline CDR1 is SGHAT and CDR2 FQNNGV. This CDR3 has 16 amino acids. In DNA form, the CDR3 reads TGTGCCAGCAGCGAAGCGAGGGCTAGCGGGTTAGAGACCCAGTACTTC. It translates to CASSEARASGLETQYF.

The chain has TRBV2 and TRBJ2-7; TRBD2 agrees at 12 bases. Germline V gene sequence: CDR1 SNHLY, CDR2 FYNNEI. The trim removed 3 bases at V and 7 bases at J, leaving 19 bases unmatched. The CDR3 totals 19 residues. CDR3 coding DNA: TGTGCCAGCAGTGAGAATTTTTCTTTGACTAGCGGGAGATACAATGAGCAGTACTTC. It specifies CASSENFSLTSGRYNEQYF.

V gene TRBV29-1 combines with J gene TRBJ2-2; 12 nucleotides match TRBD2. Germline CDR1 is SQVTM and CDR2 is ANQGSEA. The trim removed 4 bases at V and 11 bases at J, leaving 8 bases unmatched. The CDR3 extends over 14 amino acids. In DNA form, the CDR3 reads TGCAGCGTTGCTATCCTAGCGGGAGGGCGAGAGCTGTTTTTT. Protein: CSVAILAGGRELFF.

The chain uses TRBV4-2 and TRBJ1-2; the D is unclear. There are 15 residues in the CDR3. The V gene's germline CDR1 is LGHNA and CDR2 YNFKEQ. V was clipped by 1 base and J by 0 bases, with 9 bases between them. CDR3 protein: CASSQAQDSNYGYTF. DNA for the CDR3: TGTGCCAGCAGCCAAGCGCAGGATTCTAACTATGGCTACACCTTC.

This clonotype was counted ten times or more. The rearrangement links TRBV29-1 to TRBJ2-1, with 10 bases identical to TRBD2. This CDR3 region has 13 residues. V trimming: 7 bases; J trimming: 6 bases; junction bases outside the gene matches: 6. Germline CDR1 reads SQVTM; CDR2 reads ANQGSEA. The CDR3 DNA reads TGCAGCGCCGAATCTAGCGGGAGCAATGAGCAGTTCTTC. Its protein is CSAESSGSNEQFF.

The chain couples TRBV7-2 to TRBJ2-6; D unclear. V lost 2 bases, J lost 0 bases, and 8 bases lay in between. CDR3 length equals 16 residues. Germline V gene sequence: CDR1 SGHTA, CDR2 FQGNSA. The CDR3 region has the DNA TGTGCCAGCAGCTTATCTACCCTCTCTGGGGCCAACGTCCTGACTTTC. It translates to CASSLSTLSGANVLTF.

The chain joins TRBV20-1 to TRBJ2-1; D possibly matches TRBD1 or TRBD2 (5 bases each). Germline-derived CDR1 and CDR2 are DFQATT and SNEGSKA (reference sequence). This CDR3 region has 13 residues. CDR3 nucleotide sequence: TGCGGGGCCAAGCGGAGGATCTACAATGAGCAGTTCTTC. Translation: CGAKRRIYNEQFF.

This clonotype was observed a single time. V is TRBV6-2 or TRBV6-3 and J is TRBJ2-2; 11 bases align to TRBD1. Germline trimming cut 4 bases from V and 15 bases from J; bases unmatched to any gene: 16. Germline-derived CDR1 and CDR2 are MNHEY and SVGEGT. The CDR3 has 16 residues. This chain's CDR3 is CASSSSPPGQGGKVFF. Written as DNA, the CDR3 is TGTGCCAGCAGTTCGTCTCCTCCGGGACAGGGGGGGAAGGTGTTTTTT.